Shown below are 10 T cell receptor beta chains from a single sample sequenced in a study of blood T cell repertoires in COVID-19. Produced via immunoSEQ multiplex PCR; TCRdb's table is partial and in-frame only. The table has roughly 250,000 clones, just under 85% seen once. Sequencing was carried out using peripheral blood. These receptors originate from a woman of 80 years or more with acute or convalescent COVID-19.

V gene TRBV19 combines with J gene TRBJ1-1, with D perhaps TRBD1 (5 bases). V lost 4 bases, J lost 1 base, and 16 bases lay in between. Germline V gene data show CDR1 as LNHDA and CDR2 as SQIVND (reference sequence). The CDR3 loop spans 16 amino acids. This chain's CDR3 is CASSTPEGSPNTEAFF. In DNA, the CDR3 is TGTGCCAGTAGTACCCCGGAGGGGTCCCCGAACACTGAAGCTTTCTTT.

The chain recombines TRBV27 with TRBJ2-7; D is possibly TRBD2 (5 bases). V shed 5 bases and J shed 3 bases, with 11 bases lying between them. The length of the CDR3 is 13 residues. CDR1 is MNHEY, CDR2 SMNVEV, per germline (reference sequence). The CDR3 loop is CASSAGDSYEQYF. For the CDR3, the DNA is TGTGCCAGCAGTGCCGGGGATAGCTACGAGCAGTACTTC.

Remarks on this clone: This specimen includes other DNA sequences encoding the same CDR3. The rearrangement joins TRBV12-3 or TRBV12-4 to TRBJ1-2; the D is unclear. V lost 3 bases and J lost 5, with 10 bases in between. CDR3 length equals 13 residues. This CDR3 reads CASSLMADYGYTF. The CDR3 DNA sequence: TGTGCCAGCAGTTTGATGGCGGATTATGGCTACACCTTC.

The J gene is TRBJ2-1, the V gene TRBV7-8; 8 bases agree with TRBD2. CDR1 and CDR2 from the germline V gene are SGHVS and FQNEAQ. This CDR3 is built from 14 residues. The V segment lost 3 bases and the J segment 5 bases; nucleotides outside the gene matches: 3. The CDR3 DNA follows: TGTGCCAGCAGCTTCGAGCGGGGGAACAATGAGCAGTTCTTC. The encoded protein is CASSFERGNNEQFF.

The V call is TRBV25-1, the J call TRBJ1-2, with D tentatively TRBD1 (6 bases). The germline CDR1 and CDR2 sequences are MGHDK and SYGVNS. CDR3 length: 14 residues. Trimming cost V 0 bases and J 7 bases, with 12 bases left between them. CDR3: CASSEYPQGGGYTF. The CDR3 DNA is TGTGCCAGCAGTGAATACCCACAGGGTGGTGGCTACACCTTC.

This clone was detected only a few times. The rearrangement uses TRBV7-3 and TRBJ2-2; 10 nucleotides agree with TRBD1. The V gene's germline CDR1 is SGHTA and CDR2 FQGTGA. V shed 3 bases and J 2 bases; nucleotides not matched to a gene: 3. This CDR3 comprises 16 residues. The CDR3 spells CASSFQTGGNTGELFF. In DNA, the CDR3 is TGTGCCAGCAGCTTTCAGACAGGGGGCAACACCGGGGAGCTGTTTTTT.

This sequence joins TRBV28 and TRBJ2-7; D is perhaps TRBD2 (5 bases). There are 14 residues in the CDR3. V lost 7 bases, J lost 3 bases, and 16 bases lay in between. Germline CDR1 is MDHEN and CDR2 is SYDVKM. CDR3 amino acids: CASTTGSGNYEQYF. CDR3 nucleotides: TGTGCCAGCACCACCGGCAGCGGAAACTACGAGCAGTACTTC.

The chain joins TRBV29-1 to TRBJ1-1, with D possibly being TRBD1 (5 bases). Trimming removed 2 bases from V and 0 bases from J, with 16 bases in between. This CDR3 spans 16 amino acids. From germline, CDR1 is SQVTM and CDR2 ANQGSEA. The CDR3 protein is CSVERPGLFMNTEAFF. The CDR3 DNA follows: TGCAGCGTTGAAAGGCCAGGGCTTTTCATGAACACTGAAGCTTTCTTT.

Only a few counts were recorded for this clone. This chain uses TRBV5-1 with TRBJ1-2; 7 bases align to TRBD1. V was clipped by 4 bases and J by 2 bases; unmatched bases: 8. This CDR3 is 15 amino acids long. The germline gives CDR1 SGHRS, CDR2 YFSETQ. The CDR3 DNA reads TGCGCCAGCAGCGACGGGACAGCCTACAACTATGGCTACACCTTC. Amino acid sequence: CASSDGTAYNYGYTF.

The chain links TRBV5-1 to TRBJ1-4, with D possibly matching TRBD1 (5 bases). Germline V lookup: CDR1 SGHRS, CDR2 YFSETQ. The CDR3 runs to 18 residues. V was cut by 1 base and J by 0 bases, with 16 bases left in between. Here the CDR3 reads CASSLSAGPLATNEKLFF. The CDR3 nucleotides are TGCGCCAGCAGCTTGTCGGCAGGGCCCCTTGCAACTAATGAAAAACTGTTTTTT.